Presented here are 12 T cell receptor beta chains from one specimen sequenced in a study of shared clonotypes between healthy human individuals. The repertoire was sequenced with immunoSEQ multiplex PCR; TCRdb's copy has only in-frame clones and lacks some. The repertoire has more than 550,000 clones, 55% to 75% of them found once; the top ten carry about 1.8%. Sequencing input: memory CD4+ T cells sorted from blood. Subset reported: CD45RA-negative fraction. The receptors were gathered from a woman between 25 and 40 years old in good health.

The chain couples TRBV27 to TRBJ1-5; D remains unclear. The CDR3 covers 15 residues. Deletions cut 2 bases from V and 2 bases from J, with 10 bases between. Germline-derived CDR1 and CDR2 are MNHEY and SMNVEV (reference sequence). The CDR3 DNA follows: TGTGCCAGCAGTTTAAAGGCGCCGGGCAATCAGCCCCAGCATTTT. As protein: CASSLKAPGNQPQHF.

The rearrangement uses TRBV7-2 and TRBJ2-7; the match to TRBD1 covers 9 bases. Germline V lookup: CDR1 SGHTA, CDR2 FQGNSA. The CDR3 is 14 amino acids. The junction had 4 bases not matched to a gene; V was cut back by 5 bases and J by 2 bases. The CDR3 region has the DNA TGTGCCAGCAGCAAGGGACAGGGACCCTACGAGCAGTACTTC. Translation gives CASSKGQGPYEQYF. Supplemented by reference TRBV7-2 and TRBJ2-7, the full variable domain reads GAGVSQSPSNKVTEKGKDVELRCDPISGHTALYWYRQSLGQGLEFLIYFQGNSAPDKSGLPSDRFSAERTGGSVSTLTIQRTQQEDSAVYLCASSKGQGPYEQYFGPGTRLTVT.

Note on this clone: This CDR3 is also generated by other DNA sequences in the sample. V and J are TRBV18 and TRBJ1-2; TRBD1 matches at 9 bases. V shed 2 bases and J 5 bases; nucleotides not matched to a gene: 0. Per the germline V gene, CDR1 is KGHSH and CDR2 is LQKENI. The length of the CDR3 is 13 residues. The CDR3 DNA reads as TGTGCCAGCTCACCAGGACAGGGGTATGGCTACACCTTC. This sequence encodes CASSPGQGYGYTF.

The chain links TRBV29-1 to TRBJ2-3, with D possibly matching TRBD2 (5 bases). V lost 6 bases to trimming and J lost 7 bases, with 17 bases between them. Germline V CDR1 and CDR2: SQVTM, ANQGSEA. The CDR3 totals 13 residues. The CDR3 reads CSVESGMGNTQYF. In DNA form, the CDR3 reads TGCAGCGTGGAATCCGGGATGGGTAATACGCAGTATTTT.

The chain has TRBV7-7 and TRBJ2-1; maybe TRBD2 (5 bases). In germline, CDR1 is SSHAT, CDR2 FNYEAQ (reference sequence). V was clipped by 1 base and J by 8 bases, with 12 bases between them. This CDR3 comprises 14 residues. In nucleotides, the CDR3 is TGTGCCAGCAGCTTAGACGGGATGTGGGATGAGCAGTTCTTC. This translates into CASSLDGMWDEQFF.

The chain has TRBV7-3 and TRBJ2-6, with D perhaps assigned TRBD1 or TRBD2 (5 bases each). This CDR3 spans 15 amino acids. The ends were cut back, 4 bases at V and 6 bases at J, with 13 bases in the middle. Germline V lookup: CDR1 SGHTA, CDR2 FQGTGA. The CDR3 nucleotides are TGTGCCAGCAGCTCGGGACCTCCTTTGGCCAACGTCCTGACTTTC. Protein: CASSSGPPLANVLTF.

The chain is built from TRBV7-6 and TRBJ2-5, with a tentative D call TRBD2 (6 bases). CDR3 length: 16 amino acids. Trimming removed 2 bases at V and 2 bases at J, with 15 bases between. Germline loops: CDR1 SGHVS, CDR2 FNYEAQ. The CDR3 bases are TGTGCCAGCAGCTTATCCCTAGCGATTGGGCAAGAGACCCAGTACTTC. Protein product: CASSLSLAIGQETQYF.

This clone was seen a handful of times. The chain is built from TRBV30 and TRBJ1-2, with D maybe TRBD1 (6 bases). The length of the CDR3 is 15 residues. Trimming cost V 2 bases and J 0 bases, with 13 bases left between them. CDR1 GTSNPN and CDR2 SVGIG come from the germline V gene (reference sequence). The CDR3 nucleotides read TGTGCCTGGAGTTGGGGGGCCGGTACTAACTATGGCTACACCTTC. It translates to CAWSWGAGTNYGYTF.

The chain combines TRBV10-3 with TRBJ1-1; D is ambiguous. This CDR3 spans 14 amino acids. Germline CDR1 and CDR2: ENHRY and SYGVKD. V dropped 0 bases and J dropped 1 base, with 6 bases sitting between them. The CDR3: CAISESYQNTEAFF. DNA of the CDR3: TGTGCCATCAGTGAGTCGTACCAGAACACTGAAGCTTTCTTT.

The CDR3 bases are TGTGCCAGCTCACCATCCGGGAAGACCCAGTACTTC. Encoded protein: CASSPSGKTQYF. V and J are TRBV18 and TRBJ2-5, with D possibly being TRBD2 (5 bases). The CDR3 spans 12 residues. V lost 2 bases and J 6 bases, leaving 7 bases between the germline ends. CDR1 and CDR2 (germline): KGHSH, LQKENI.

The J gene is TRBJ2-7, the V gene TRBV5-1; 7 bases are shared with TRBD1. Trimming at V came to 0 bases and at J to 2 bases, leaving 5 bases not matched to a gene. Germline V gives CDR1 SGHRS, CDR2 YFSETQ. The CDR3 is made up of 15 amino acids. The chain's CDR3 is CASSLGVRGTYEQYF. Written as DNA, the CDR3 is TGCGCCAGCAGCTTGGGGGTCAGGGGGACCTACGAGCAGTACTTC. Full variable domain (missing parts from reference TRBV5-1 and TRBJ2-7): KAGVTQTPRYLIKTRGQQVTLSCSPISGHRSVSWYQQTPGQGLQFLFEYFSETQRNKGNFPGRFSGRQFSNSRSEMNVSTLELGDSALYLCASSLGVRGTYEQYFGPGTRLTVT.

As regards this clone: This may be a read error, as it is one base from a much larger clone. The chain has TRBV11-2 and TRBJ2-3, with TRBD2 matching 11 bases. Germline assignment: CDR1 SGHAT and CDR2 FQNNGV. CDR3 size: 15 residues. V gave up 4 bases and J gave up 0 bases; unmatched junction bases: 0. This CDR3 is CASSWTSGSTDTQYF. In DNA form, the CDR3 reads TGTGCCAGCAGCTGGACTAGCGGGAGCACAGATACGCAGTATTTT.